This TCR beta chain was sequenced during a study of human T cells and chemical hapten exposure. Whole-study context: Patients were mainly female, each with alopecia areata, totalis or universalis.

Unique molecular identifiers were attached to individual cDNA molecules within the library. Authors' analysis steps: From approximately 21,000 to 630,000 TCRs were found per sample, with a median of approximately 96,000. TCRdb redid the calling of the RACE reads with MiXCR, one entry per CDR3 protein. In this record, the V and J calls reflect TCRdb's handling and not the investigators' own analysis. Here the sample spans roughly 200,000 distinct CDR3 sequences, approximately 20% being singletons. Regarding this clonotype: Its antigen remains unknown.

Germline CDR1 SNHLY, CDR2 FYNNEI. The CDR3 spans 15 residues. The junction had 2 bases not matched to a gene; V was cut back by 4 bases and J by 0 bases. The time point was: patch test 1, 2 weeks after DPC sensitization. Described treatment: therapeutic diphenylcyclopropenone sensitization with weekly scalp DPC. Study findings and constraints: TCRs exceeding a frequency of 1 in 1000 stayed unchanged under DPC sensitization.

The clonotype originates from a woman between 50 and 59 years old with alopecia areata. Some clones in this sample may be carry-over from other donors' samples. The chain joins TRBV2 to TRBJ2-2, with 7 bases matching TRBD2. This sample comprised whole blood, obtained in connection with sensitization to the hapten diphenylcyclopropenone (DPC). CDR3 DNA sequence: TGTGCCAGCAGTGTAACTAGCGCGAACACCGGGGAGCTGTTTTTT. It codes for CASSVTSANTGELFF.